These 5 T cell receptor beta chains came from one sample sequenced in a study of T-cell reconstitution after alpha-beta-depleted transplantation in children. Unique molecular identifiers featured in how the TCRbeta library was prepared. TCRdb reprocessed the PCR reads with MiXCR, giving one entry per CDR3 protein. The data contain 490,000 or so distinct CDR3 sequences, roughly a tenth of them seen just once; the ten biggest clones take up 2% to 2.5%. Sequences were derived from PBMCs, sampled before TCRalphabeta/CD19-depleted stem cell transplant. The receptor set was obtained from a child aged 2 to 15 with inherited bone marrow failure, due to receive a stem cell transplant.

The CDR3 bases are TGCAGCGTTGAGGCAGGGCCTATGGGCACCGGGGAGCTGTTTTTT. Translated, it gives CSVEAGPMGTGELFF. The rearrangement uses TRBV29-1 and TRBJ2-2; D perhaps matches TRBD1 (5 bases). The germline V and J ends were trimmed by 3 bases and 4 bases, with 15 bases remaining between them. The CDR3 contains 15 residues. Germline assignment: CDR1 SQVTM and CDR2 ANQGSEA.

This clonotype was observed at least ten times. CDR3 bases: TGTGCCAGCAGTGGCTTACTCGGGGCTAGCGGCGGTACTCGCACAGATACGCAGTATTTT. Protein: CASSGLLGASGGTRTDTQYF. The chain couples TRBV27 to TRBJ2-3, with TRBD2 matching over 7 bases. V was pared by 5 bases and J by 1 base, with 21 bases of the junction left unmatched. CDR1 and CDR2 from the germline V gene are MNHEY and SMNVEV (reference sequence). There are 20 residues in the CDR3.

This clonotype has at least ten counts. The chain has TRBV4-1 and TRBJ2-2, with D perhaps TRBD1 or TRBD2 (5 bases each). The length of the CDR3 is 17 residues. CDR1 and CDR2 (germline): MGHRA, YSYEKL. The V gene lost 3 bases and the J gene lost 4 bases, with 18 bases spanning the gap. In DNA form, the CDR3 reads TGCGCCAGCAGCCACACTGTCGGTGGGGGTGGCACCGGGGAGCTGTTTTTT. Translated, it gives CASSHTVGGGGTGELFF.

At least ten counts were recorded for this clonotype. The chain has TRBV7-2 and TRBJ2-7; the D is unclear. The CDR3 runs to 12 residues. Per the germline V gene, CDR1 is SGHTA and CDR2 is FQGNSA. Trimming stripped 8 bases from V and 2 bases from J, with 10 bases between. The CDR3: CASFADTYEQYF. The CDR3 bases are TGTGCCAGCTTCGCTGATACCTACGAGCAGTACTTC.

This clonotype was observed many times. The chain uses TRBV12-3 or TRBV12-4 and TRBJ1-3; possibly TRBD1 for D (5 bases). V gave up 6 bases and J gave up 4 bases, with 10 bases separating them. The CDR3 runs 13 residues. CDR3 bases: TGTGCCAGCAGGCAGGGACCGGGAAACACCATATATTTT. Protein sequence: CASRQGPGNTIYF.